This T cell receptor beta chain emerged from a study of CD8+ T cells in alopecia areata. The overall study: Each of the treated patients was given oral tofacitinib, 5 to 10 mg twice daily, for moderate-to-severe alopecia areata.

Treatment here: oral pan-JAK inhibitor, 5-10 mg twice daily. It was from alopecia areata patients that lesional scalp punch biopsies and peripheral blood were collected. V gave up 3 bases and J gave up 2 bases; unmatched junction bases: 4. This CDR3 is built from 15 residues. Germline-derived CDR1 and CDR2 are SQVTM and ANQGSEA. Extracted RNA was reverse transcribed, and the resulting cDNA served as sequencing template. Sequencing was performed with immunoSEQ multiplex PCR; in TCRdb, only in-frame clones are kept and a portion is missing. The table has around 150,000 clones, 50% to 65% seen once. Study-wide findings and caveats: The study found higher clonality in lesional than normal scalp, especially in alopecia totalis/universalis. Among the 100 top clones, expanded CD8+ clones, like scalp clonality, were significantly decreased by tofacitinib.

In regard to this clone: Its antigen is unknown.

The sequenced sample was CD4+ T cells sorted from blood, obtained at week 24, from a patient treated with tofacitinib. This rearrangement joins TRBV29-1 to TRBJ2-6; 7 positions agree with TRBD1. This clonotype was obtained from a human donor with alopecia areata. CDR3 nucleotides: TGCAGCGTTGAGGGAGACAGGGCTGGGGCCAACGTCCTGACTTTC. Encoded protein: CSVEGDRAGANVLTF.